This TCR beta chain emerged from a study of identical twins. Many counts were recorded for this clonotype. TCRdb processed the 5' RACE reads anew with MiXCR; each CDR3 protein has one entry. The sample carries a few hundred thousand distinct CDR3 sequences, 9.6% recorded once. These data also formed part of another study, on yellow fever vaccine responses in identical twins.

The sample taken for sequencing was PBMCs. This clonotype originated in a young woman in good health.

DNA of the CDR3: TGTGCCAGCAGCCCTGACAGGGTAACAGATACGCAGTATTTT. Its translation: CASSPDRVTDTQYF. This chain connects TRBV12-3 or TRBV12-4 to TRBJ2-3; TRBD1 matches 7 bases. CDR3 size: 14 residues. The ends lost 6 bases at V and 3 bases at J; junction bases unmatched: 6.